This T cell receptor beta chain is from a study of shared T cell receptors in the human thymus. Some clones are missing from TCRdb's copy, which holds only in-frame ones; the method was immunoSEQ multiplex PCR. Among hundreds of thousands of clones listed, 88% were seen once. This clone was seen just once. The CDR3 is 14 amino acids. From germline, CDR1 is SGDLS and CDR2 YYNGEE. V was trimmed by 3 bases and J by 5 bases, leaving 11 bases between them. These data were also reused for a study on human thymus T cells. That study adds: Corrective heart surgery yielded resections, and these provided the thymus tissue. Repertoires from thymus and blood appeared to show biased V and J gene usage.

V usage is TRBV9 and J usage is TRBJ2-2; a weak D match, TRBD2 (6 bases). Source material: thymocytes. The TCR originated in a boy under three years old with a congenital heart defect. The CDR3 is CASSAGGTTGELFF. For the CDR3, the DNA is TGTGCCAGCAGCGCCGGCGGGACGACCGGGGAGCTGTTTTTT.